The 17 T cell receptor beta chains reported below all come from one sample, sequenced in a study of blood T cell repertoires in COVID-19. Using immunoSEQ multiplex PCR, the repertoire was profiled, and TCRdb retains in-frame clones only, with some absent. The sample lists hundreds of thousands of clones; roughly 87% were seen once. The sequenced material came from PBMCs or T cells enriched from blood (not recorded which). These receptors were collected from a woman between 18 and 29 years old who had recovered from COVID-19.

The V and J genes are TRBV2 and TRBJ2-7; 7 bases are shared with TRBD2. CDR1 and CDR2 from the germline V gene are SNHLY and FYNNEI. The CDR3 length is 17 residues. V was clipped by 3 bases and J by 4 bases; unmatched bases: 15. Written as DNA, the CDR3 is TGTGCCAGCAGTGATAACTGGGGCTCGGCGGGAGAATACGAGCAGTACTTC. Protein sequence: CASSDNWGSAGEYEQYF.

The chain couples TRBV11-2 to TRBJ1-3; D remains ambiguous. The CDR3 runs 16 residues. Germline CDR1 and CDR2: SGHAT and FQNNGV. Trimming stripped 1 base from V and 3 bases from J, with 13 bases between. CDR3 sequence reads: CASSLVWARSGNTIYF. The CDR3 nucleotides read TGTGCCAGCAGCTTAGTGTGGGCCCGTAGTGGAAACACCATATATTTT.

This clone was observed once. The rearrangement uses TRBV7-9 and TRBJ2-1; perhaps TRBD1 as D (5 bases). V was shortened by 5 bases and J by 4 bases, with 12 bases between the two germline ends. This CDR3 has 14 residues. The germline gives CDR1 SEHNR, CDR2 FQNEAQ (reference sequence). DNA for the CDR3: TGTGCCAGCAGCCGATTAGGGGCTTACAATGAGCAGTTCTTC. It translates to CASSRLGAYNEQFF.

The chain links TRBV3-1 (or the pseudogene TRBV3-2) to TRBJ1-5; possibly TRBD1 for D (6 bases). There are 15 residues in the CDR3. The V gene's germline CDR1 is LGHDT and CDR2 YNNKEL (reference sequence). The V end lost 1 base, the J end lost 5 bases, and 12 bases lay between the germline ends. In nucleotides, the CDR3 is TGTGCCAGCAGCCAAGCGGATCAGGGGCATCAGCCCCAGCATTTT. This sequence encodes CASSQADQGHQPQHF.

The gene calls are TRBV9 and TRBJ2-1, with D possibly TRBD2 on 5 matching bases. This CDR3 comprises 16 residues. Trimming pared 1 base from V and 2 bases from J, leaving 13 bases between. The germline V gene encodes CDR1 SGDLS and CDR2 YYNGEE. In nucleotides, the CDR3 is TGTGCCAGCAGCGTAAGGGCGGGTTTTACCTACAATGAGCAGTTCTTC. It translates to CASSVRAGFTYNEQFF.

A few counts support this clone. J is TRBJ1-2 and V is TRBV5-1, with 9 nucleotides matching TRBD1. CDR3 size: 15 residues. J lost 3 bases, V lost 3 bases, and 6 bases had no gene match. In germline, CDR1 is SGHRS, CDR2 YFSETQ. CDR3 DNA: TGCGCCAGCAGCTCACAGGGGGCGCGGGACTATGGCTACACCTTC. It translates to CASSSQGARDYGYTF.

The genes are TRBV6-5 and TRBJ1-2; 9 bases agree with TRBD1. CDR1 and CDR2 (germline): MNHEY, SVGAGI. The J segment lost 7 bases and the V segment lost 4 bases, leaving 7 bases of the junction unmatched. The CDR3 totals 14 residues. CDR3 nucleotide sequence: TGTGCCAGCAGTTTAGACAGGGGGATCGGTGGCTACACCTTC. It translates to CASSLDRGIGGYTF.

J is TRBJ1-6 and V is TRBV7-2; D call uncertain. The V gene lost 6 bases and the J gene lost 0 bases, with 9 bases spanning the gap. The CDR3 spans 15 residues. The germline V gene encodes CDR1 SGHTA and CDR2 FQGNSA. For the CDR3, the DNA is TGTGCCAGCAGTCGTGCGAGCTCCTATAATTCACCCCTCCACTTT. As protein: CASSRASSYNSPLHF.

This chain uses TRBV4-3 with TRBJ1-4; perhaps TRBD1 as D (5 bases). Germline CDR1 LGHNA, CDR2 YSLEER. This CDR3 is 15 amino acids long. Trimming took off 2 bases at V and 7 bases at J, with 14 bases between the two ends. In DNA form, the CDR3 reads TGCGCCAGCAGCCAATTTTCAGGGTTTGGTGAAAAACTGTTTTTT. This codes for CASSQFSGFGEKLFF.

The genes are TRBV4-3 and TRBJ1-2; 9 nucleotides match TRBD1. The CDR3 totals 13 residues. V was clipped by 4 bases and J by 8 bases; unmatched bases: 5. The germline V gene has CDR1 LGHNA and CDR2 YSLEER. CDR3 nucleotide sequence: TGCGCCAGCAGCCTGGGGACAGGGAGCGGCTACACCTTC. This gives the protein CASSLGTGSGYTF.

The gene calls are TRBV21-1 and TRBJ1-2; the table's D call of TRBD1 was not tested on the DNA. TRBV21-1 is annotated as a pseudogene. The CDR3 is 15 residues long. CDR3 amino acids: CASSGLGTDQYGYTF. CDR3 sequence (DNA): TGTGCCAGCAGCGGGTTGGGGACAGACCAATATGGCTACACCTTC.

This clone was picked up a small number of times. In nucleotides, the CDR3 is TGCGCCAGCAGCCCCGACAGGGGGCGAGATGGCTACACCTTC. Its translation is CASSPDRGRDGYTF. J is TRBJ1-2 and V is TRBV5-1; 10 nucleotides line up with TRBD1. The CDR3 sequence is 14 residues long. Trimming at V came to 4 bases and at J to 6 bases, leaving 6 bases not matched to a gene. The germline CDR1 and CDR2 sequences are SGHRS and YFSETQ.

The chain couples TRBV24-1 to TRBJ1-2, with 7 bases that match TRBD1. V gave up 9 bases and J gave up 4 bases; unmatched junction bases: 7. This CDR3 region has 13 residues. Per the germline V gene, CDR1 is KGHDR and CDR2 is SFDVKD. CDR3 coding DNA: TGTGCCACCCGAGCCGGGGACAGCTATGGCTACACCTTC. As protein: CATRAGDSYGYTF.

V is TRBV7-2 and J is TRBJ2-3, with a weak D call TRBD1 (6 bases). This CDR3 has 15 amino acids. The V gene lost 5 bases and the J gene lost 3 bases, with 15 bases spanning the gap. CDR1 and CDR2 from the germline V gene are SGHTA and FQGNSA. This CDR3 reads CASSPGVTRTDTQYF. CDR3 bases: TGTGCCAGCAGCCCAGGGGTCACTAGAACAGATACGCAGTATTTT.

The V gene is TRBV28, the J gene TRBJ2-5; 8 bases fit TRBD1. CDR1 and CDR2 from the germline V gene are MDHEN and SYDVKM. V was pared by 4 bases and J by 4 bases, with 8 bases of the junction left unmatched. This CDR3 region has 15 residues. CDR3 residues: CASSWTGPGGETQYF. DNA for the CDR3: TGTGCCAGCAGTTGGACAGGGCCAGGTGGAGAGACCCAGTACTTC.

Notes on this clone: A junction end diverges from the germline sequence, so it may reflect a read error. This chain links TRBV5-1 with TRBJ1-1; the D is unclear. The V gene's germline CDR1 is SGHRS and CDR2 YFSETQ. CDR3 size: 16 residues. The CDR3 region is CASRTEAVLRNAEAFF. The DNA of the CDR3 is TGCGCCAGCAGGACCGAGGCTGTGTTGAGGAACGCTGAAGCTTTCTTT.

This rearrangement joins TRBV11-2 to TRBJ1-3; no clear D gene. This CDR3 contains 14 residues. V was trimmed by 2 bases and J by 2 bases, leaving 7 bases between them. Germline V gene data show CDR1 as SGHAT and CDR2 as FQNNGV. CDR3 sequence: CASSLSGAGNTIYF. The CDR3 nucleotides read TGTGCCAGCAGCTTATCCGGGGCTGGAAACACCATATATTTT.